This TCR beta chain was identified in a study of cytotoxic CD8 clonotypes in ibrutinib-treated CLL. Overall study results and limits: Progressing and sustained-remission patients had different sampling times.

Sequencing was performed with immunoSEQ multiplex PCR; in TCRdb, only in-frame clones are kept and a portion is missing. The repertoire has some 200,000 clones, about 72% of them found once; the top ten carry roughly 13%. About this clone itself: Its antigen is still unknown.

Germline assignment: CDR1 SEHNR and CDR2 FQNEAQ (reference sequence). Trimming took off 2 bases at V and 7 bases at J, with 11 bases between the two ends. There are 14 residues in the CDR3. The receptor was isolated from a human donor with chronic lymphocytic leukemia. The sequenced sample was PBMCs, obtained after 24 months of ibrutinib treatment. The chain links TRBV7-9 to TRBJ1-4; TRBD1 might be the D (6 bases). DNA for the CDR3: TGTGCCAGCAGCTTACCGGGGGGCCGTGAAAAACTGTTTTTT. Its protein product is CASSLPGGREKLFF. Full variable domain (outside the CDR3, taken from reference TRBV7-9 and TRBJ1-4): DTGVSQNPRHKITKRGQNVTFRCDPISEHNRLYWYRQTLGQGPEFLTYFQNEAQLEKSRLLSDRFSAERPKGSFSTLEIQRTEQGDSAMYLCASSLPGGREKLFFGSGTQLSVL.